This is a list of T cell receptor beta chains from one sample in a study of CD8 T cells in Susac syndrome. TCRdb reprocessed the immunoSEQ multiplex PCR reads via MiXCR and lists one record per CDR3 protein. Of about 290,000 distinct CDR3 sequences listed, 65% to 90% are singletons. The sequenced sample consisted of CD8+ T cells from PBMCs. The source of these receptors is a human donor with multiple sclerosis. The CDR3 runs from the conserved cysteine through the conserved F or W. D genes are given only for firm matches. Size is stated for part of the rows, as once, few or many counts, or as a class when the clone is expanded.

d_call	v_call	clone_size	j_call	cdr3_aa	cdr3_nt
NA	TRBV19	NA	TRBJ1-1	CASSVPGPSEAFF	TGTGCCAGTAGTGTCCCGGGGCCATCGGAGGCTTTCTTT
NA	TRBV20-1	NA	TRBJ2-2	CSASRIAVNTGELFF	TGCAGTGCTAGCCGCATAGCGGTAAACACCGGGGAGCTGTTTTTT
NA	TRBV20-1	NA	TRBJ2-3	CSARAREAPTDTQYF	TGCAGTGCTAGAGCGCGAGAAGCACCCACAGATACGCAGTATTTT
NA	TRBV7-6	NA	TRBJ1-2	CASSPGPILANYGYTF	TGTGCCAGCAGCCCCGGTCCGATCTTAGCTAACTATGGCTACACCTTC
NA	TRBV7-2	NA	TRBJ1-1	CASSLSQARRNTEAFF	TGTGCCAGCAGCTTATCTCAGGCGAGGAGGAACACTGAAGCTTTCTTT
NA	TRBV2	NA	TRBJ2-5	CASSEAGAVQETQYF	TGTGCCAGCAGTGAAGCGGGGGCAGTCCAAGAGACCCAGTACTTC
NA	TRBV30	few	TRBJ2-1	CAWSVADLNEQFF	TGTGCCTGGAGTGTGGCAGATCTCAATGAGCAGTTCTTC
NA	TRBV10-3	NA	TRBJ2-7	CAISEAGEQYF	TGTGCCATCAGTGAGGCCGGCGAGCAGTACTTC
NA	TRBV4-3	NA	TRBJ2-3	CASSQDTAWGSDTQYF	TGCGCCAGCAGCCAAGATACCGCGTGGGGGTCAGATACGCAGTATTTT
TRBD2	TRBV24-1	once	TRBJ2-1	CAASDRTSGRITWNEQFF	TGTGCCGCCAGTGATCGGACTAGCGGGAGAATCACGTGGAATGAGCAGTTCTTC
TRBD2	TRBV2	NA	TRBJ2-1	CASSVIAGGPYNEQFF	TGTGCCAGCAGCGTTATAGCGGGAGGGCCCTACAATGAGCAGTTCTTC
NA	TRBV30	NA	TRBJ1-3	CAWGLISGNTIYF	TGTGCCTGGGGACTGATCTCTGGAAACACCATATATTTT
NA	TRBV27	NA	TRBJ1-1	CASSLYRAGEAFF	TGTGCCAGCAGTTTATACAGGGCCGGAGAAGCTTTCTTT
NA	TRBV24-1	few	TRBJ2-1	CATSDFARSPNEQFF	TGTGCCACCAGTGATTTTGCCAGGAGTCCCAATGAGCAGTTCTTC
NA	TRBV7-6	NA	TRBJ1-1	CASSSPTEAFF	TGTGCCAGCAGCTCTCCGACTGAAGCTTTCTTT
TRBD1	TRBV7-8	NA	TRBJ2-1	CASSLRGTGLYNEQFF	TGTGCCAGCAGCTTAAGGGGGACAGGGCTTTACAATGAGCAGTTCTTC
NA	TRBV4-2	NA	TRBJ2-2	CASSQDGGAGRDTGELFF	TGTGCCAGCAGCCAAGACGGGGGTGCAGGTAGGGACACCGGGGAGCTGTTTTTT
NA	TRBV12-3/TRBV12-4	NA	TRBJ2-7	CASSSRSGGSYEQYF	TGTGCCAGCAGCTCCCGGTCCGGTGGGTCCTACGAGCAGTACTTC